This T cell receptor beta chain appears in the sequencing data of a study of blood T cell repertoires in COVID-19. On the study more broadly: Nucleic acid was either cDNA or gDNA, and it came from T cells, B-cell-depleted T cells, or PBMCs.

As handled by the study authors: Estimation of nucleated cell counts relied on the amplification of reference gene primers. Profiled with immunoSEQ multiplex PCR; TCRdb holds only in-frame clones, not every one. V and J calls and clone size are given by that table; D and trimming were obtained from the DNA. In the table there are roughly 200,000 clones, 75% to 90% of which are singletons. The CDR3 runs to 12 residues. Losses at the gene ends were 1 base for V and 16 bases for J; bases not matched to a gene: 7. Germline values: CDR1 SGHTA, CDR2 FQGNSA. The rearrangement links TRBV7-2 to TRBJ2-1; 7 nucleotides agree with TRBD2. The TCR originated in a woman in her sixties with acute or convalescent COVID-19. Sequencing was performed on peripheral blood. The CDR3, as DNA: TGTGCCAGCAGCTTAGGGGAGGGCCAGAAATTCTTC. Residues: CASSLGEGQKFF.